A selection of T cell receptor beta chains follows, all from one sample in a study of cytomegalovirus exposure and HLA in healthy donors. Method: immunoSEQ multiplex PCR; TCRdb's copy keeps in-frame clones and lacks some. The table has some 190,000 clones, around 80% seen once. The sample comprised PBMCs. The receptors were sampled from a man younger than 30 in good health and CMV-seronegative. The CDR3 runs from the conserved cysteine through the conserved F or W. Fields, in order: J gene, V gene, CDR3 protein.

>TRBJ2-7|TRBV13
CASSLNHEQYF
>TRBJ1-1|TRBV19
CASSIDLRGNTEAFF
>TRBJ2-2|TRBV27
CASSMGLAGGNTGELFF
>TRBJ1-1|TRBV10-3
CAISAGGGIMNTEAFF
>TRBJ2-6|TRBV7-9
CASSKRDRGSGANVLTF
>TRBJ2-1|TRBV18
CASSPGNEQFF
>TRBJ2-7|TRBV27
CASRRDRGDEQYF
>TRBJ1-5|TRBV5-6
CASSLGDRDNQPQHF
>TRBJ1-1|TRBV6-6
CASSYPQGGGTEAFF
>TRBJ2-1|TRBV7-2
CASSLGSYNEQFF
>TRBJ1-1|TRBV5-4
CASSTHRGPNTEAFF
>TRBJ2-5|TRBV15
CATSRGQGETQYF
>TRBJ1-5|TRBV5-3
CARSQRPGQGYSNQPQHF
>TRBJ2-3|TRBV7-8
CASSSGRTSGADTQYF
>TRBJ2-7|TRBV2
CASRPGTGGYEQYF
>TRBJ2-3|TRBV29-1
CSVEGGGADTQYF